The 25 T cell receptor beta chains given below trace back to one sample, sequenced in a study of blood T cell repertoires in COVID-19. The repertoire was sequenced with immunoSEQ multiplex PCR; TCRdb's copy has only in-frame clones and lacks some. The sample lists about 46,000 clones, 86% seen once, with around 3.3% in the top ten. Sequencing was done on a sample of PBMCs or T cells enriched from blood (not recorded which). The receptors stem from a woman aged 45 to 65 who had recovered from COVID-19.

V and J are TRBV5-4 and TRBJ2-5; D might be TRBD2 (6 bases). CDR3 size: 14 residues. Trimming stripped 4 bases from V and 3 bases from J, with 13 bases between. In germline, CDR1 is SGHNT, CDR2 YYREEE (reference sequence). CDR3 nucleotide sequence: TGTGCCAGCAGCACAGGACTACCAGAAGAGACCCAGTACTTC. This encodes CASSTGLPEETQYF.

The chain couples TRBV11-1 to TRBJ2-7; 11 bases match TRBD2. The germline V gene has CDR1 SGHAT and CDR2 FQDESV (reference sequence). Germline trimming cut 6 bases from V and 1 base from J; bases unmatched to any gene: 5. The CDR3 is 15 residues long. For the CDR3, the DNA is TGTGCCAGCAGTTCGACTAGCGGGATTTCCTACGAGCAGTACTTC. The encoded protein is CASSSTSGISYEQYF.

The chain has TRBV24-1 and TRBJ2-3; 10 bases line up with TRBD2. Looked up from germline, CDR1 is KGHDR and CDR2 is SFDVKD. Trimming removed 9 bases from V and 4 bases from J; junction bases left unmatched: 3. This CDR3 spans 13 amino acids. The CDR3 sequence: CATGLAEADTQYF. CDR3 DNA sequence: TGTGCCACCGGACTAGCGGAGGCAGATACGCAGTATTTT.

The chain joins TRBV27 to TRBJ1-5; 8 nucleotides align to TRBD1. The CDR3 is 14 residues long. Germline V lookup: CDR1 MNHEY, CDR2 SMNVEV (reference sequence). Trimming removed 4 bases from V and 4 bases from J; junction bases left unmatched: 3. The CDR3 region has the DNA TGTGCCAGCAGTTCAGGACAGGGTAATCAGCCCCAGCATTTT. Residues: CASSSGQGNQPQHF.

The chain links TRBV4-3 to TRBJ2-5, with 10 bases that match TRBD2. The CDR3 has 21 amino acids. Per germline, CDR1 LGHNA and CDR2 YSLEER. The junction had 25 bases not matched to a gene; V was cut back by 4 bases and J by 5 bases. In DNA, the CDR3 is TGCGCCAGCAGCCCCTTAAGGCCCTTAGCGGGAGGCGTACCTCCCCGCGAGACCCAGTACTTC. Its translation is CASSPLRPLAGGVPPRETQYF.

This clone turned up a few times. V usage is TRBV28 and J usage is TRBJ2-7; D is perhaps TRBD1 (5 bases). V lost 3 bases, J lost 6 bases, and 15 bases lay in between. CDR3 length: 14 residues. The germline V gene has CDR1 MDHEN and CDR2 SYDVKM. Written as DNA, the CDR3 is TGTGCCAGCAGTTTTACGGGCAGGGTCCCCGAGCAGTACTTC. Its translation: CASSFTGRVPEQYF. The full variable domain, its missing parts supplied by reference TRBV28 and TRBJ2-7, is DVKVTQSSRYLVKRTGEKVFLECVQDMDHENMFWYRQDPGLGLRLIYFSYDVKMKEKGDIPEGYSVSREKKERFSLILESASTNQTSMYLCASSFTGRVPEQYFGPGTRLTVT.

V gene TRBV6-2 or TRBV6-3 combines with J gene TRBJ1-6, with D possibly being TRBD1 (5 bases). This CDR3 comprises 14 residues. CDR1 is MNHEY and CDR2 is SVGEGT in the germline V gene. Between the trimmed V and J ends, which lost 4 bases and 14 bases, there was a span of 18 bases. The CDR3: CASSSQDTRGTLHF. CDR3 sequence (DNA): TGTGCCAGCAGTTCCCAGGACACCCGCGGAACCCTCCACTTT.

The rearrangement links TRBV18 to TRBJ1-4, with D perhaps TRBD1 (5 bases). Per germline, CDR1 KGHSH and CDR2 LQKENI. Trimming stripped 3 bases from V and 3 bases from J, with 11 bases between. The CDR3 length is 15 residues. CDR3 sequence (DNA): TGTGCCAGCTCACCGCAGGGAACAGCTAATGAAAAACTGTTTTTT. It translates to CASSPQGTANEKLFF.

The CDR3 loop is CASSSGQGTGGYTF. CDR3 sequence (DNA): TGTGCCAGCAGTTCGGGACAGGGGACAGGTGGCTACACCTTC. The genes are TRBV28 and TRBJ1-2, with 10 bases aligning to TRBD1. This CDR3 has 14 residues. CDR1 is MDHEN and CDR2 is SYDVKM in the germline V gene. The junction had 6 bases not matched to a gene; V was cut back by 4 bases and J by 7 bases.

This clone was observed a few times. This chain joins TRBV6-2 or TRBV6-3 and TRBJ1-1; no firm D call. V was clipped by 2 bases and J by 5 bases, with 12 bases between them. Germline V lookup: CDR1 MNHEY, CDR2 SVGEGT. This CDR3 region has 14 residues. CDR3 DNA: TGTGCCAGCAGTTACGTGGGAGGAGGGACTGAAGCTTTCTTT. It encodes CASSYVGGGTEAFF.

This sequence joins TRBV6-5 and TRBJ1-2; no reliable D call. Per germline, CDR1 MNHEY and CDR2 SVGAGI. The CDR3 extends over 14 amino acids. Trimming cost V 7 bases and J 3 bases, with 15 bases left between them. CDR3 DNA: TGTGCCAGCAATCTAGGAGCCGGGGACTATGGCTACACCTTC. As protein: CASNLGAGDYGYTF.

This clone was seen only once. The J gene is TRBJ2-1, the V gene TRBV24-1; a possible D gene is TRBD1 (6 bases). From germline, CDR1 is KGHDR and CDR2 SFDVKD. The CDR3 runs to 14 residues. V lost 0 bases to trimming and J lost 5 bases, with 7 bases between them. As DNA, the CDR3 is TGTGCCACCAGTGATTTGCGGGACAACAATGAGCAGTTCTTC. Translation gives CATSDLRDNNEQFF.

CDR3 sequence (DNA): TGTGCCAGCAGCGAATACAGGGTGGGCTATGGCTACACCTTC. Residues: CASSEYRVGYGYTF. This chain uses TRBV3-1 (or the pseudogene TRBV3-2) with TRBJ1-2; the D gene is possibly TRBD1 (6 bases). CDR1 LGHDT and CDR2 YNNKEL come from the germline V gene (reference sequence). Trimming left V 5 bases short and J 4 bases short, with 14 bases between. The CDR3 length is 14 residues.

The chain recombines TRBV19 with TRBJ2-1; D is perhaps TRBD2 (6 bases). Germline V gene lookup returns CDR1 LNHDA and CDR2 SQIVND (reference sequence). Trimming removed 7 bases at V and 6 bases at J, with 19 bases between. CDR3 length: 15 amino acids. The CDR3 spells CASTDRERQINEQFF. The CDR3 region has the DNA TGTGCCAGTACTGATCGGGAGCGCCAAATCAATGAGCAGTTCTTC.

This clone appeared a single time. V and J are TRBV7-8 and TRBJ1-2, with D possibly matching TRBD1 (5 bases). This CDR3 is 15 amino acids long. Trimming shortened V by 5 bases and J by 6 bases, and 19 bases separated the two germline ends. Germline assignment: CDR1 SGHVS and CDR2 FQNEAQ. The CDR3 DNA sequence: TGTGCCAGCAGCCCGACGCGGGGCAGGGTGGATGGCTACACCTTC. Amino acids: CASSPTRGRVDGYTF.

The CDR3, as DNA: TGTGCCAGCAGTGAAAACAGGGTGATGAATCAGCCCCAGCATTTT. Translation: CASSENRVMNQPQHF. The rearrangement joins TRBV6-1 to TRBJ1-5; possibly TRBD1 for D (6 bases). The CDR3 extends over 15 amino acids. Per germline, CDR1 MNHNS and CDR2 SASEGT. V gave up 2 bases and J gave up 4 bases, with 12 bases separating them.

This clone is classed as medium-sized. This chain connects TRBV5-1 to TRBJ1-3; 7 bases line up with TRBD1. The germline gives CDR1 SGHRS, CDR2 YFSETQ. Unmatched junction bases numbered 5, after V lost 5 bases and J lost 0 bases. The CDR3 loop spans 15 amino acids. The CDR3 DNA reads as TGCGCCAGCAGACAGGGGACTTACTCTGGAAACACCATATATTTT. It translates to CASRQGTYSGNTIYF.

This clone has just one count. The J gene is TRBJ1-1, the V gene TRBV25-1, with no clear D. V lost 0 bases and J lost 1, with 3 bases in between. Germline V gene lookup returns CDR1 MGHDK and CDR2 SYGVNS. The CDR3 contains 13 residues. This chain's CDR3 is CASSEYSNTEAFF. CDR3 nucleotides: TGTGCCAGCAGTGAATACTCGAACACTGAAGCTTTCTTT.

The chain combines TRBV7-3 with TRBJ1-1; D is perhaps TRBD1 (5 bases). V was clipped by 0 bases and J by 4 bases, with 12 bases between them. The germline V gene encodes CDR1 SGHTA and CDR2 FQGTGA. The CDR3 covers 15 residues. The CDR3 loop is CASSLTPGLGTEAFF. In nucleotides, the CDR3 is TGTGCCAGCAGCTTAACGCCAGGGCTCGGCACTGAAGCTTTCTTT.

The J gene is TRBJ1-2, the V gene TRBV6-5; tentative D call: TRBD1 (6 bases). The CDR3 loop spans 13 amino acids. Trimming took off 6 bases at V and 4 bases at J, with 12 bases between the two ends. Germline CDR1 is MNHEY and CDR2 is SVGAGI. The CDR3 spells CASSRDRRYGYTF. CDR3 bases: TGTGCCAGCAGCCGAGACAGGCGCTATGGCTACACCTTC.

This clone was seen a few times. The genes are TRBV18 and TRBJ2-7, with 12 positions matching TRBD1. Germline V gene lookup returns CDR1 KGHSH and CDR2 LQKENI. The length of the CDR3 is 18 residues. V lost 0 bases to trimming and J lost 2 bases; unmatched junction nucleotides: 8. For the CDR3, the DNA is TGTGCCAGCTCACCACCCGCCGGGACAGGGGGCTACGCCTACGAGCAGTACTTC. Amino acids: CASSPPAGTGGYAYEQYF.

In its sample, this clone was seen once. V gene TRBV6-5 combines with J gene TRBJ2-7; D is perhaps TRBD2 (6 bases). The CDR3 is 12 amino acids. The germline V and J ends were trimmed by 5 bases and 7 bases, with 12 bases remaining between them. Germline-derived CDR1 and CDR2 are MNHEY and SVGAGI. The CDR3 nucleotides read TGTGCCAGCAGTCGACTAGTTGATGAGCAGTACTTC. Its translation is CASSRLVDEQYF.

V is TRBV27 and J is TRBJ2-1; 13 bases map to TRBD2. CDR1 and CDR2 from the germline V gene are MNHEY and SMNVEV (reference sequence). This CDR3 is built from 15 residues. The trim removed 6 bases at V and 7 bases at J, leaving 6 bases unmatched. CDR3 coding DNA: TGTGCCAGCAGCCGGACTAGCGGGAGTGTAAATGAGCAGTTCTTC. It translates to CASSRTSGSVNEQFF.

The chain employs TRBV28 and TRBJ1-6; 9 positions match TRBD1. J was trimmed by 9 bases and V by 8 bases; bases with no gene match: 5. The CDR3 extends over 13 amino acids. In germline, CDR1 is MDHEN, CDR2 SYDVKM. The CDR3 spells CASLRDRVSPLHF. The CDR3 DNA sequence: TGTGCCAGCTTACGGGACAGGGTTTCACCCCTCCACTTT.

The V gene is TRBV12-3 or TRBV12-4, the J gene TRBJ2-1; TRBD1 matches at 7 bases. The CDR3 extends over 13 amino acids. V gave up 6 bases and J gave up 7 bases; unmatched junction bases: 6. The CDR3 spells CASSGQVLNEQFF. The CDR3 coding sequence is TGTGCCAGCAGCGGACAGGTTTTGAATGAGCAGTTCTTC.